The rows below give T cell receptor beta chains drawn from one sample of a study of Ad26.COV2.S vaccination and SARS-CoV-2 variants. Measured with immunoSEQ multiplex PCR; TCRdb has only the in-frame clones, and not every one. The table has some 640,000 clones, more than 80% seen once. Here the sequenced sample was peripheral blood, taken in a trial of Ad26.COV2.S vaccine versus placebo. The source of these receptors is a person aged 18-60 years who received the Ad26.COV2.S COVID-19 vaccine or a placebo. Each CDR3 is given with its conserved first and last residue. Each record gives: clone size, CDR3 length, J gene, V gene, D gene, CDR3 protein, CDR3 DNA. The D gene is left open where the match is weak. Clone size is not always given. Where it is, it says once, few, many or a class for expanded clones.

clone_size: .
cdr3_length: 15
j_call: TRBJ1-2
v_call: TRBV6-5
d_call: .
cdr3_aa: CASSYDNGGVSGYTF
cdr3_nt: TGTGCCAGCAGTTACGACAATGGGGGCGTGAGTGGCTACACCTTC

clone_size: .
cdr3_length: 16
j_call: TRBJ2-7
v_call: TRBV5-1
d_call: .
cdr3_aa: CASSLSRIGVAGEQYF
cdr3_nt: TGCGCCAGCAGCTTGTCTCGTATCGGTGTTGCGGGAGAGCAGTACTTC

clone_size: .
cdr3_length: 13
j_call: TRBJ1-2
v_call: TRBV12-3/TRBV12-4
d_call: .
cdr3_aa: CASSLGAYYGYTF
cdr3_nt: TGTGCCAGCTCCCTGGGGGCTTACTATGGCTACACCTTC

clone_size: once
cdr3_length: 13
j_call: TRBJ2-3
v_call: TRBV12-3/TRBV12-4
d_call: .
cdr3_aa: CASSFGGLDTQYF
cdr3_nt: TGTGCCAGCAGTTTCGGGGGGCTAGATACGCAGTATTTT

clone_size: .
cdr3_length: 12
j_call: TRBJ1-1
v_call: TRBV27
d_call: .
cdr3_aa: CASGLGRTVAFF
cdr3_nt: TGTGCCAGCGGACTGGGACGCACCGTGGCTTTCTTT

clone_size: .
cdr3_length: 11
j_call: TRBJ1-2
v_call: TRBV20-1
d_call: .
cdr3_aa: CSARSRHGYTF
cdr3_nt: TGCAGTGCTAGATCCAGACATGGCTACACCTTC

clone_size: once
cdr3_length: 15
j_call: TRBJ2-6
v_call: TRBV30
d_call: .
cdr3_aa: CAWGPGPPGANVLTF
cdr3_nt: TGTGCCTGGGGACCCGGTCCACCTGGGGCCAACGTCCTGACTTTC

clone_size: many
cdr3_length: 14
j_call: TRBJ2-1
v_call: TRBV20-1
d_call: TRBD2
cdr3_aa: CSASDGRGSDEQFF
cdr3_nt: TGCAGTGCTAGTGACGGGAGGGGGAGCGATGAGCAGTTCTTC

clone_size: .
cdr3_length: 16
j_call: TRBJ2-5
v_call: TRBV5-1
d_call: TRBD2
cdr3_aa: CASSWGTSGSQETQYF
cdr3_nt: TGCGCCAGCAGCTGGGGGACTAGCGGGAGCCAAGAGACCCAGTACTTC

clone_size: .
cdr3_length: 13
j_call: TRBJ2-3
v_call: TRBV30
d_call: .
cdr3_aa: CAWSAASDYTQYF
cdr3_nt: TGTGCCTGGAGTGCAGCGTCCGATTATACGCAGTATTTT

clone_size: few
cdr3_length: 13
j_call: TRBJ1-5
v_call: TRBV5-1
d_call: .
cdr3_aa: CASSETSGQPQHF
cdr3_nt: TGCGCCAGCAGCGAGACTTCTGGTCAGCCCCAGCATTTT

clone_size: .
cdr3_length: 12
j_call: TRBJ1-1
v_call: TRBV7-9
d_call: .
cdr3_aa: CASTEPANEAFF
cdr3_nt: TGTGCCAGCACCGAGCCGGCGAACGAAGCTTTCTTT

clone_size: .
cdr3_length: 14
j_call: TRBJ2-5
v_call: TRBV7-9
d_call: TRBD1
cdr3_aa: CASSSGQGGETQYF
cdr3_nt: TGTGCCAGCAGCTCCGGACAGGGGGGGGAGACCCAGTACTTC

clone_size: .
cdr3_length: 15
j_call: TRBJ1-1
v_call: TRBV4-3
d_call: TRBD1
cdr3_aa: CASSQETGRNTEAFF
cdr3_nt: TGCGCCAGCAGCCAGGAGACAGGGCGGAACACTGAAGCTTTCTTT

clone_size: .
cdr3_length: 17
j_call: TRBJ1-6
v_call: TRBV14
d_call: .
cdr3_aa: CASSQDPRGRGNSPLHF
cdr3_nt: TGTGCCAGCAGCCAAGATCCCAGGGGCCGCGGGAATTCACCCCTCCACTTT

clone_size: .
cdr3_length: 14
j_call: TRBJ2-1
v_call: TRBV27
d_call: .
cdr3_aa: CASSLSLKENEQFF
cdr3_nt: TGTGCCAGCAGTTTATCCTTAAAAGAGAATGAGCAGTTCTTC

clone_size: .
cdr3_length: 15
j_call: TRBJ1-1
v_call: TRBV5-1
d_call: .
cdr3_aa: CASSPRQAGDTEAFF
cdr3_nt: TGCGCCAGCAGCCCCCGACAGGCTGGGGACACTGAAGCTTTCTTT

clone_size: .
cdr3_length: 16
j_call: TRBJ2-7
v_call: TRBV27
d_call: .
cdr3_aa: CASSLIYPAGLGEQYF
cdr3_nt: TGTGCCAGCAGTTTAATTTACCCGGCAGGGCTAGGCGAGCAGTACTTC